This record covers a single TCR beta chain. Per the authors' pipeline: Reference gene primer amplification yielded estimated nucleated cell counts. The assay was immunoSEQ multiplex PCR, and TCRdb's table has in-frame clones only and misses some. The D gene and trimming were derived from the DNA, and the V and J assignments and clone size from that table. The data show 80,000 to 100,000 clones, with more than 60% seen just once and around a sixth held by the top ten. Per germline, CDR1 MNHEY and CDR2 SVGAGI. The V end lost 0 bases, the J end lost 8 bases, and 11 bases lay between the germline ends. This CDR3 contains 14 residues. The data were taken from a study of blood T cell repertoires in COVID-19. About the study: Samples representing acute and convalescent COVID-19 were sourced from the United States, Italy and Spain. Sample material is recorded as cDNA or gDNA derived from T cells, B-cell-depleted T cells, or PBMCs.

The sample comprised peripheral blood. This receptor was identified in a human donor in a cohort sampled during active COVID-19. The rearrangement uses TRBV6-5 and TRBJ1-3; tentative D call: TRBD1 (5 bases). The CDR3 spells CASSYSGGADTIYF. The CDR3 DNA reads TGTGCCAGCAGTTACTCCGGAGGGGCGGACACCATATATTTT.